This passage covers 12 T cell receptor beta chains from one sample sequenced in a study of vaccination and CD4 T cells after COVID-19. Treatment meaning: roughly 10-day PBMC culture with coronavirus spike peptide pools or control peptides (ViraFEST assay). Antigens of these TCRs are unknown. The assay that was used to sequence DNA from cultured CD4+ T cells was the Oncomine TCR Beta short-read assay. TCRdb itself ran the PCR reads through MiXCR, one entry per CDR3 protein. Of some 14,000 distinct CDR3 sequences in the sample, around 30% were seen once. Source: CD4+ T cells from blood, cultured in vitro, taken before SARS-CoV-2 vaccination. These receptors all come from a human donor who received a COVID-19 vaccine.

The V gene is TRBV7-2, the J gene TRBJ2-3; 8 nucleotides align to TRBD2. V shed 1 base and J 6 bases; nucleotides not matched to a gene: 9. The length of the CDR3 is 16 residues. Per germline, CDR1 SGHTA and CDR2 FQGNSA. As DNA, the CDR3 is TGTGCCAGCAGCTTAGGGGGGACTAGGCATTGGGATACGCAGTATTTT. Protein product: CASSLGGTRHWDTQYF.

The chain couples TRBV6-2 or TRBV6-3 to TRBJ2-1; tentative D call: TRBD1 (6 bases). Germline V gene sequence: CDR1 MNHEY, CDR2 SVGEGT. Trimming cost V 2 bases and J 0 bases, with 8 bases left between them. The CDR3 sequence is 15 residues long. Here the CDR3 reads CASSYTGSSYNEQFF. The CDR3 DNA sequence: TGTGCCAGCAGTTACACAGGGAGCTCCTACAATGAGCAGTTCTTC.

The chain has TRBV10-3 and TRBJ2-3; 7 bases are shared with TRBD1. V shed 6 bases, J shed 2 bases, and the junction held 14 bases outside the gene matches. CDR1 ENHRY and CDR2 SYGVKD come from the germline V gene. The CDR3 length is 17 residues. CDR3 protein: CAIREDNRGEDTDTQYF. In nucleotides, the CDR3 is TGTGCCATCAGGGAGGATAACAGGGGAGAGGACACAGATACGCAGTATTTT.

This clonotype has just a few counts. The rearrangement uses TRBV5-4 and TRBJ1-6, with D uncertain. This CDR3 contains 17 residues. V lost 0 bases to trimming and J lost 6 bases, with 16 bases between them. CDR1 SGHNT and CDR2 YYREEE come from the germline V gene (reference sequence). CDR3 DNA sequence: TGTGCCAGCAGCTTGGCCGAGCTGGGCAGGCTTAATTCACCCCTCCACTTT. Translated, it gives CASSLAELGRLNSPLHF.

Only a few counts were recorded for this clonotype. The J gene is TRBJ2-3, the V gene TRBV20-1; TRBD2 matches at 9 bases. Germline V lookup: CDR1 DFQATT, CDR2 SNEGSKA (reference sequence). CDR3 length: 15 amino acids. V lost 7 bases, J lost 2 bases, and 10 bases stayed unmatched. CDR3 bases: TGCAGTGGGCGACTAGCGGAGATACTCACAGATACGCAGTATTTT. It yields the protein CSGRLAEILTDTQYF.

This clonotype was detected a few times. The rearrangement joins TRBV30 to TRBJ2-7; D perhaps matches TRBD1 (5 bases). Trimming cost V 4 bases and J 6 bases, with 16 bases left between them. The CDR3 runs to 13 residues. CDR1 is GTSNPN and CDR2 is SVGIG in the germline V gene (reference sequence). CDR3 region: CAWISGIAREQYF. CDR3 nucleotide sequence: TGTGCCTGGATCTCAGGGATTGCCCGCGAGCAGTACTTC.

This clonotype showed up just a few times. As DNA, the CDR3 is TGCAGTGCCCCCTTGAACACTGAAGCTTTCTTT. The encoded protein is CSAPLNTEAFF. This chain connects TRBV20-1 to TRBJ1-1, with D unresolved. CDR1 and CDR2 from the germline V gene are DFQATT and SNEGSKA (reference sequence). The V gene lost 6 bases and the J gene lost 0 bases, with 5 bases spanning the gap. The CDR3 runs to 11 residues.

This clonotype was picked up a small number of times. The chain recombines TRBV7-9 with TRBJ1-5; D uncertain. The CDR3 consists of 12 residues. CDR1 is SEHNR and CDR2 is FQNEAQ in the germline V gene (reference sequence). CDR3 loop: CASRVSNQPQHF. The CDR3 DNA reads TGTGCGAGTCGGGTTAGCAATCAGCCCCAGCATTTT.

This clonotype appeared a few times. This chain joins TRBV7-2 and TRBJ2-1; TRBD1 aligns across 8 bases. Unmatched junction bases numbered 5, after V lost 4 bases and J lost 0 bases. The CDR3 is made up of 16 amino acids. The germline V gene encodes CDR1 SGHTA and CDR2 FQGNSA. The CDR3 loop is CASSSRTGSSYNEQFF. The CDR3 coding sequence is TGTGCCAGCAGCTCAAGGACAGGGAGCTCCTACAATGAGCAGTTCTTC.

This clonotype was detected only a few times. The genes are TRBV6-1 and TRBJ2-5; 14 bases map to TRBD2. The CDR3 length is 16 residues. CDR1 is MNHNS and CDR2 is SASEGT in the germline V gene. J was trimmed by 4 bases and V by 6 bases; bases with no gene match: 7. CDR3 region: CASRWTSGGLRETQYF. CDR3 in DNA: TGTGCCAGCAGATGGACTAGCGGGGGGCTAAGAGAGACCCAGTACTTC.

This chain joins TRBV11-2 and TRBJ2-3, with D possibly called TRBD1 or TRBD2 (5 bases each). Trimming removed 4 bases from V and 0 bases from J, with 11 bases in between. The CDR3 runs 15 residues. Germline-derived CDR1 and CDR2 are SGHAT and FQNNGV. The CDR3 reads CASSWGSGSTDTQYF. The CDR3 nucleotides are TGTGCCAGCAGCTGGGGGAGCGGAAGCACAGATACGCAGTATTTT. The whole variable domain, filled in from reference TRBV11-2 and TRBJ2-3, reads EAGVAQSPRYKIIEKRQSVAFWCNPISGHATLYWYQQILGQGPKLLIQFQNNGVVDDSQLPKDRFSAERLKGVDSTLKIQPAKLEDSAVYLCASSWGSGSTDTQYFGPGTRLTVL.

For the CDR3, the DNA is TGCGCCAGCGGACAGGGGCACGTCAGGCCCCAGCATTTT. Translated: CASGQGHVRPQHF. This chain uses TRBV10-2 with TRBJ1-5; 9 bases are a match to TRBD1. After removal of 8 bases from V and 9 bases from J, the junction contained 8 bases not matched to a gene. Germline values: CDR1 WSHSY, CDR2 SAAADI. There are 13 residues in the CDR3.